This T cell receptor beta chain originates from a study of T-cell memory formation after mild COVID-19. This clonotype was detected ten times or more. The V gene's germline CDR1 is MNHEY and CDR2 SVGAGI. The CDR3 has 18 residues. V was pared by 0 bases and J by 11 bases, with 23 bases between. One entry per CDR3 protein results from TCRdb running MiXCR on the 5' RACE reads. The data hold around 310,000 distinct CDR3 sequences, with more than 15% observed a single time. The source material was PBMCs or a T cell subset sorted from them (not recorded which). The rearrangement uses TRBV6-5 and TRBJ1-6; a possible D gene is TRBD1 (6 bases). This clonotype was sampled from a young man who had mild COVID-19 (a few samples of this study predate the infection). Cell type and time point are not known. The CDR3 spells CASSYSEGGVGLVTPLHF. In nucleotides, the CDR3 is TGTGCCAGCAGTTACTCGGAGGGGGGGGTCGGGTTGGTGACACCCCTCCACTTT.